The 28 T cell receptor beta chains below all came from one sample that was sequenced in a study of early T cells in non-severe SARS-CoV-2 infection. TCRdb recomputed calls from the 5' RACE reads with MiXCR, one row per CDR3 protein. Among about 70,000 distinct CDR3 sequences listed, about 12% were seen once. This sample comprised whole blood, obtained at baseline. The receptors here all came from an adult who was a healthcare worker with PCR-confirmed SARS-CoV-2 infection or an uninfected control (not recorded which). The donor label of this sample is uncertain.

This clonotype was found many times. The DNA of the CDR3 is TGTGCCAGCAGCTTAGGGGGACGGGAATACAATGAGCAGTTCTTC. It specifies CASSLGGREYNEQFF. The J gene is TRBJ2-1, the V gene TRBV7-2; D may correspond to TRBD1 or TRBD2 (5 bases each). Germline V gene data show CDR1 as SGHTA and CDR2 as FQGNSA. V lost 1 base and J lost 4, with 11 bases in between. The CDR3 loop spans 15 amino acids.

The genes are TRBV7-3 and TRBJ2-1, with D perhaps matching TRBD2 (6 bases). CDR1 is SGHTA, CDR2 FQGTGA, per germline. V was trimmed by 5 bases and J by 11 bases, leaving 10 bases between them. The CDR3 covers 11 residues. CDR3 amino acids: CASSKSGQQFF. The CDR3 coding sequence is TGTGCCAGCAGCAAAAGCGGGCAGCAGTTCTTC.

This clonotype was detected ten times or more. This chain connects TRBV27 to TRBJ2-6; D possibly uses TRBD1 or TRBD2 (6 bases each). The germline gives CDR1 MNHEY, CDR2 SMNVEV (reference sequence). The V gene lost 8 bases and the J gene lost 1 base, with 15 bases spanning the gap. The length of the CDR3 is 16 residues. The CDR3 nucleotides read TGTGCCAGCGCTCGGGGGCGGATATCTGGGGCCAACGTCCTGACTTTC. Residues: CASARGRISGANVLTF. The entire variable domain, with the rest obtained from reference TRBV27 and TRBJ2-6, is as follows: EAQVTQNPRYLITVTGKKLTVTCSQNMNHEYMSWYRQDPGLGLRQIYYSMNVEVTDKGDVPEGYKVSRKEKRNFPLILESPSPNQTSLYFCASARGRISGANVLTFGAGSRLTVL.

This clonotype was recorded many times. The rearrangement uses TRBV6-6 and TRBJ1-2, with 8 bases identical to TRBD1. The length of the CDR3 is 12 residues. Germline CDR1 reads MNHNY; CDR2 reads SVGAGI (reference sequence). V lost 7 bases to trimming and J lost 7 bases; unmatched junction nucleotides: 5. The CDR3 loop is CASTSGGRGYTF. The CDR3 region has the DNA TGTGCCAGCACCTCAGGGGGCCGTGGCTACACCTTC.

In this sample, this clonotype turned up many times. J is TRBJ2-7 and V is TRBV27; the match to TRBD2 covers 8 bases. From germline, CDR1 is MNHEY and CDR2 SMNVEV (reference sequence). The CDR3 covers 14 residues. Trimming took 4 bases from V and 6 from J; bases not matched to a gene: 8. The CDR3 sequence is CASSSWRGDGEQYF. CDR3 in DNA: TGTGCCAGCAGTTCCTGGCGGGGGGACGGCGAGCAGTACTTC.

This rearrangement joins TRBV7-7 to TRBJ2-2; possibly TRBD2 for D (5 bases). Germline assignment: CDR1 SSHAT and CDR2 FNYEAQ (reference sequence). Trimming took off 1 base at V and 8 bases at J, with 8 bases between the two ends. CDR3 length: 13 amino acids. In nucleotides, the CDR3 is TGTGCCAGCAGCTTAGGCTGGAGGGGGGAGCTGTTTTTT. Residues: CASSLGWRGELFF.

The rearrangement links TRBV20-1 to TRBJ2-1; 7 bases match TRBD2. This CDR3 spans 13 amino acids. CDR1 and CDR2 from the germline V gene are DFQATT and SNEGSKA (reference sequence). Losses at the gene ends were 4 bases for V and 6 bases for J; bases not matched to a gene: 6. CDR3 nucleotides: TGCAGTGCTAAGCCAGGGACTATCAATGAGCAGTTCTTC. Its protein product is CSAKPGTINEQFF.

This clonotype was counted many times. The chain recombines TRBV27 with TRBJ1-5; no clear D. This CDR3 region has 15 residues. The germline CDR1 and CDR2 sequences are MNHEY and SMNVEV (reference sequence). V lost 3 bases and J 7 bases, leaving 16 bases between the germline ends. The CDR3 loop is CASSLGAGMGQPQHF. CDR3 nucleotides: TGTGCCAGCAGTTTGGGCGCGGGCATGGGCCAGCCCCAGCATTTT.

With respect to this clonotype: One junction end disagrees with the germline gene, perhaps due to a read error. The chain carries TRBV6-2 or TRBV6-3 and TRBJ1-5; weak D call: TRBD1 (6 bases). This CDR3 contains 11 residues. CDR1 MNHEY and CDR2 SVGEGT come from the germline V gene. CDR3: CASSQGQSKDF. CDR3 sequence (DNA): TGTGCCAGCAGTCAAGGACAGTCCAAAGATTTT.

This clonotype was observed a few times. This rearrangement joins TRBV11-2 to TRBJ2-5; D possibly corresponds to TRBD1 (5 bases). Per germline, CDR1 SGHAT and CDR2 FQNNGV. The CDR3 totals 17 residues. V lost 5 bases to trimming and J lost 1 base, with 20 bases between them. The CDR3 DNA reads TGTGCCAGCAGCCTGGGCGGAACAGGAGTACTCCAAGAGACCCAGTACTTC. Protein: CASSLGGTGVLQETQYF.

The V gene is TRBV12-3 or TRBV12-4, the J gene TRBJ2-5, with D perhaps TRBD2 (5 bases). V gave up 6 bases and J gave up 5 bases, with 10 bases separating them. CDR3 size: 12 residues. The CDR3 DNA reads as TGTGCCAGCAGGAGGGCTAAGGAGACCCAGTACTTC. Translation: CASRRAKETQYF.

This clonotype was counted between two and nine times. The chain joins TRBV11-2 to TRBJ2-1; TRBD1 aligns across 9 bases. The CDR3 covers 13 residues. Per germline, CDR1 SGHAT and CDR2 FQNNGV. The J segment lost 12 bases and the V segment lost 5 bases, leaving 8 bases of the junction unmatched. The CDR3 reads CASSQTGGAMQFF. CDR3 sequence (DNA): TGTGCCAGCAGCCAAACAGGGGGCGCGATGCAGTTCTTC.

This clonotype was observed a few times. CDR3 amino acids: CATSGRRLYNEQFF. The CDR3 coding sequence is TGTGCCACCTCCGGCCGGCGGCTCTACAATGAGCAGTTCTTC. The chain is built from TRBV15 and TRBJ2-1; D is unclear. The germline V gene has CDR1 LNHNV and CDR2 YYDKDF (reference sequence). Trimming took 8 bases from V and 3 from J, leaving 14 bases between them. The CDR3 runs 14 residues.

In its sample, this clonotype was seen a few times. The rearrangement joins TRBV11-2 to TRBJ2-3, with 8 bases that match TRBD1. V shed 5 bases and J 3 bases; nucleotides not matched to a gene: 7. Germline V lookup: CDR1 SGHAT, CDR2 FQNNGV. The CDR3 totals 15 residues. CDR3 coding DNA: TGTGCCAGCAGCGGGACAGGTGAAAGGACAGATACGCAGTATTTT. This gives the protein CASSGTGERTDTQYF. The entire variable domain, with the rest obtained from reference TRBV11-2 and TRBJ2-3, is as follows: EAGVAQSPRYKIIEKRQSVAFWCNPISGHATLYWYQQILGQGPKLLIQFQNNGVVDDSQLPKDRFSAERLKGVDSTLKIQPAKLEDSAVYLCASSGTGERTDTQYFGPGTRLTVL.

Many counts were recorded for this clonotype. The V call is TRBV20-1, the J call TRBJ2-2; 8 bases line up with TRBD2. J lost 0 bases, V lost 6 bases, and 9 bases had no gene match. The CDR3 is 16 residues long. Germline assignment: CDR1 DFQATT and CDR2 SNEGSKA (reference sequence). The DNA for the CDR3 is TGCAGTGCCGAGGTCCGTAGCGGGGCGAACACCGGGGAGCTGTTTTTT. Protein product: CSAEVRSGANTGELFF.

The sample holds many counts of this clonotype. Mismatch with germline at one junction end may stem from a read error. This sequence joins TRBV28 and TRBJ2-4; 9 bases are shared with TRBD2. CDR1 MDHEN and CDR2 SYDVKM come from the germline V gene. The CDR3 totals 12 residues. The CDR3 coding sequence is TGTGCCAGCAGCCCCGGGACTAGCTCCCCTGTCTTC. The encoded protein is CASSPGTSSPVF.

This clonotype has a handful of counts. The chain joins TRBV11-2 to TRBJ1-1; no firm D call. V was cut by 5 bases and J by 1 base, with 17 bases left in between. Per germline, CDR1 SGHAT and CDR2 FQNNGV. This CDR3 spans 16 amino acids. CDR3 nucleotide sequence: TGTGCCAGCAGCCCCTGGGCACCCACGGGGAACACTGAAGCTTTCTTT. Translation gives CASSPWAPTGNTEAFF.

This clonotype has a handful of counts. The chain carries TRBV19 and TRBJ2-3; 10 nucleotides line up with TRBD2. V gave up 5 bases and J gave up 5 bases; unmatched junction bases: 10. This CDR3 has 16 residues. Germline V gene sequence: CDR1 LNHDA, CDR2 SQIVND (reference sequence). As DNA, the CDR3 is TGTGCCAGTAGTCCGCTCGGGCTAGCGGGAGTAGATACGCAGTATTTT. This translates into CASSPLGLAGVDTQYF.

This clonotype was counted at least ten times. The chain joins TRBV7-8 to TRBJ2-5; 10 nucleotides line up with TRBD2. V dropped 5 bases and J dropped 7; count of bases not matched to a gene: 7. CDR3 length equals 14 residues. The V gene's germline CDR1 is SGHVS and CDR2 FQNEAQ. CDR3 nucleotides: TGTGCCAGCAGCGAAACTAGCGGGGAAGTGACCCAGTACTTC. Translating it yields CASSETSGEVTQYF.

The rearrangement uses TRBV9 and TRBJ1-1; 7 positions match TRBD1. There are 15 residues in the CDR3. V shed 4 bases, J shed 1 base, and the junction held 7 bases outside the gene matches. CDR1 is SGDLS and CDR2 is YYNGEE in the germline V gene. The chain's CDR3 is CASSPYGQENTEAFF. The CDR3 DNA is TGTGCCAGCAGCCCATATGGACAGGAGAACACTGAAGCTTTCTTT.

V is TRBV4-3 and J is TRBJ1-2; no definite D call. The CDR3 spans 16 residues. Trimming stripped 0 bases from V and 8 bases from J, with 19 bases between. Germline CDR1 LGHNA, CDR2 YSLEER. CDR3 DNA sequence: TGCGCCAGCAGCCAAGAGTTGGGAGTTGTTGGCTCAGGCTACACCTTC. Amino acids: CASSQELGVVGSGYTF.

The V and J genes are TRBV15 and TRBJ1-1, with D possibly being TRBD1 (6 bases). The V gene's germline CDR1 is LNHNV and CDR2 YYDKDF (reference sequence). Deletions cut 5 bases from V and 0 bases from J, with 16 bases between. The CDR3 consists of 16 residues. The chain's CDR3 is CATSLRPGQVNTEAFF. The CDR3 DNA is TGTGCCACCAGCTTGCGTCCGGGACAAGTGAACACTGAAGCTTTCTTT.

This clonotype was detected ten times or more. J is TRBJ1-3 and V is TRBV27, with D hard to call. The CDR3 extends over 16 amino acids. Trimming took 3 bases from V and 4 from J, leaving 16 bases between them. Germline V gene sequence: CDR1 MNHEY, CDR2 SMNVEV (reference sequence). This CDR3 reads CASSLAAPGMGNTIYF. The DNA for the CDR3 is TGTGCCAGCAGTTTGGCCGCGCCTGGAATGGGAAACACCATATATTTT.

This clonotype has a handful of counts. The chain combines TRBV29-1 with TRBJ2-5; 9 bases map to TRBD1. J was trimmed by 4 bases and V by 7 bases; bases with no gene match: 7. Germline V gene sequence: CDR1 SQVTM, CDR2 ANQGSEA. This CDR3 contains 13 residues. CDR3 protein: CSAYRGQGETQYF. The CDR3 region has the DNA TGCAGCGCCTACAGGGGGCAGGGAGAGACCCAGTACTTC.

This chain connects TRBV5-1 to TRBJ1-2; D gene unclear. The V gene's germline CDR1 is SGHRS and CDR2 YFSETQ. The CDR3 extends over 14 amino acids. Trimming pared 0 bases from V and 2 bases from J, leaving 8 bases between. The CDR3 DNA reads as TGCGCCAGCAGCTTGGCCCCGCCGAACTATGGCTACACCTTC. Translated: CASSLAPPNYGYTF.

This chain connects TRBV12-3 or TRBV12-4 to TRBJ1-3; D might be TRBD1 (6 bases). The CDR3 loop spans 16 amino acids. Trimming removed 1 base at V and 0 bases at J, with 10 bases between. DNA for the CDR3: TGTGCCAGCAGTTTAGGACAGGCCTACTCTGGAAACACCATATATTTT. Encoded protein: CASSLGQAYSGNTIYF.

The CDR3 protein is CASSLSRGIYNEQFF. The CDR3 nucleotides are TGTGCCAGCAGTTTATCGAGGGGGATCTACAATGAGCAGTTCTTC. The gene calls are TRBV27 and TRBJ2-1; tentatively, D is TRBD1 (6 bases). The CDR3 consists of 15 residues. The V end lost 0 bases, the J end lost 3 bases, and 9 bases lay between the germline ends. Per germline, CDR1 MNHEY and CDR2 SMNVEV (reference sequence).

V and J are TRBV12-5 and TRBJ2-2, with D unresolved. CDR1 is LGHNT, CDR2 FRNRAP, per germline. The CDR3 has 12 residues. V was shortened by 5 bases and J by 3 bases, with 4 bases between the two germline ends. CDR3 residues: CASGPDTGELFF. As DNA, the CDR3 is TGTGCTAGTGGTCCCGACACCGGGGAGCTGTTTTTT. The full variable domain, with the rest looked up from reference TRBV12-5 and TRBJ2-2, is DARVTQTPRHKVTEMGQEVTMRCQPILGHNTVFWYRQTMMQGLELLAYFRNRAPLDDSGMPKDRFSAEMPDATLATLKIQPSEPRDSAVYFCASGPDTGELFFGEGSRLTVL.